This note documents a single TCR beta chain sequence. The data originate from a study of blood T cell repertoires in COVID-19. Method: immunoSEQ multiplex PCR; TCRdb's copy keeps in-frame clones and lacks some. The table shows about 130,000 clones, with about 88% occurring only once. V lost 7 bases, J lost 6 bases, and 7 bases stayed unmatched. This CDR3 is 14 amino acids long. The germline V gene encodes CDR1 SNHLY and CDR2 FYNNEI. This sequence was found in a woman in her fifties or sixties who had recovered from COVID-19. The gene calls are TRBV2 and TRBJ1-4; 8 nucleotides agree with TRBD1. The sample taken for sequencing was PBMCs or T cells enriched from blood (not recorded which). CDR3 nucleotide sequence: TGTGCCAGCACCTATGACAGGGGTTATGAAAAACTGTTTTTT. It encodes CASTYDRGYEKLFF.